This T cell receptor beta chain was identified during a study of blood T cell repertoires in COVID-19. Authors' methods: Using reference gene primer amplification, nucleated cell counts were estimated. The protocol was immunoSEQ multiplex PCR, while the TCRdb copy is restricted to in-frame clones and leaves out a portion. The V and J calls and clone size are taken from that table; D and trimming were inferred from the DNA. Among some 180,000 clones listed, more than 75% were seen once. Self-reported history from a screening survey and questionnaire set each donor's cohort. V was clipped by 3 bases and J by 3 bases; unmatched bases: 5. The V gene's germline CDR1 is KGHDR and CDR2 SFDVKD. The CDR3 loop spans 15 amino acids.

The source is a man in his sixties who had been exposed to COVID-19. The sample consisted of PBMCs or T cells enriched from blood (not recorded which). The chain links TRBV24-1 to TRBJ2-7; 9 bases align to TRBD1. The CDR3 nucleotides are TGTGCCACCAGTGATACCGGGACAGGGATCTACGAGCAGTACTTC. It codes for CATSDTGTGIYEQYF.